This entry features one T cell receptor (beta chain) sequence. This specimen belongs to a study of blood T cells in healthy people across ages. Together with a sample-barcoded 5' primer, a J-beta primer mix was included in a second PCR lasting roughly 6 to 12 cycles. One entry per CDR3 protein results from TCRdb running MiXCR on the 5' RACE reads. Among 1.5 million to 2 million distinct CDR3 sequences listed, around 42% were seen once. V lost 4 bases, J lost 7 bases, and 12 bases stayed unmatched. Germline V gene lookup returns CDR1 SEHNR and CDR2 FQNEAQ (reference sequence). CDR3 length: 15 amino acids.

Sequenced sample: blood. This TCR came from a human donor in good health. The gene calls are TRBV7-9 and TRBJ2-7; 8 bases agree with TRBD2. CDR3 in DNA: TGTGCCAGCAGCTATCCGGGACTAGGTAACTATGAGCAGTACTTC. Translation gives CASSYPGLGNYEQYF.